The 25 T cell receptor beta chains given below trace back to one sample, sequenced in a study of T cell changes during pregnancy in multiple sclerosis. The table came from immunoSEQ multiplex PCR; TCRdb's copy has only in-frame clones and leaves some out. The sample lists 55,000 to 65,000 clones, approximately 90% occurring once. This specimen consisted of peripheral blood, obtained in the first trimester of pregnancy. All receptors come from a female donor in good health, enrolled as a control in a pregnancy study.

V gene TRBV30 combines with J gene TRBJ2-5; a possible D gene is TRBD2 (7 bases). The CDR3 is 15 residues long. Germline V gives CDR1 GTSNPN, CDR2 SVGIG (reference sequence). The ends were cut back, 0 bases at V and 5 bases at J, with 16 bases in the middle. This chain's CDR3 is CAWSVTGGAGETQYF. The CDR3 DNA follows: TGTGCCTGGAGTGTAACGGGGGGCGCGGGGGAGACCCAGTACTTC. Using reference TRBV30 and TRBJ2-5 for the parts outside the CDR3, the full variable domain is SQTIHQWPATLVQPVGSPLSLECTVEGTSNPNLYWYRQAAGRGLQLLFYSVGIGQISSEVPQNLSASRPQDRQFILSSKKLLLSDSGFYLCAWSVTGGAGETQYFGPGTRLLVL.

The chain joins TRBV28 to TRBJ2-1, with a tentative D call TRBD2 (6 bases). V shed 5 bases and J shed 6 bases, with 23 bases lying between them. CDR1 is MDHEN and CDR2 is SYDVKM in the germline V gene. The CDR3 has 17 amino acids. For the CDR3, the DNA is TGTGCCAGCAGTCAATGGACCGGGGCGGCCGGGGGCAATGAGCAGTTCTTC. Translation: CASSQWTGAAGGNEQFF.

The chain employs TRBV5-1 and TRBJ2-5; no firm D call. The length of the CDR3 is 14 residues. V shed 1 base and J shed 3 bases, with 10 bases lying between them. In germline, CDR1 is SGHRS, CDR2 YFSETQ. CDR3 protein: CASSLLRVKETQYF. The CDR3 DNA sequence: TGCGCCAGCAGCTTGCTCCGGGTGAAAGAGACCCAGTACTTC.

Worth noting for this clone: One end of the junction does not line up with germline, which may come from a read error. The rearrangement uses TRBV7-7 and TRBJ2-3; 7 positions match TRBD1. CDR1 is SSHAT, CDR2 FNYEAQ, per germline (reference sequence). The length of the CDR3 is 14 residues. The CDR3 DNA reads TGTGCTAGCAGCCAAGGACAGGACACAGATACGCAGTATTTT. As protein: CASSQGQDTDTQYF.

The gene calls are TRBV27 and TRBJ2-2; 7 positions agree with TRBD2. V was pared by 3 bases and J by 1 base, with 5 bases of the junction left unmatched. This CDR3 is built from 16 residues. The germline CDR1 and CDR2 sequences are MNHEY and SMNVEV (reference sequence). The CDR3 sequence is CASSFLGEGNTGELFF. CDR3 DNA: TGTGCCAGCAGTTTTCTAGGGGAGGGGAACACCGGGGAGCTGTTTTTT.

This sequence joins TRBV18 and TRBJ2-7, with TRBD1 as a possible D gene (6 bases). The V and J ends lost 2 bases and 1 base respectively, with 9 bases between them. The CDR3 length is 14 residues. Germline assignment: CDR1 KGHSH and CDR2 LQKENI. DNA of the CDR3: TGTGCCAGCTCACCAGACAGGACATCCTACGAGCAGTACTTC. Protein: CASSPDRTSYEQYF.

The CDR3 DNA sequence: TGTGCCAGCAGTGACGGGGTAGGGGAAAAACTGTTTTTT. Translated, it gives CASSDGVGEKLFF. V gene TRBV2 combines with J gene TRBJ1-4; D is uncertain. Germline CDR1 is SNHLY and CDR2 is FYNNEI. The CDR3 consists of 13 residues. The V and J ends lost 3 bases and 8 bases respectively, with 10 bases between them.

The CDR3 sequence is CASSPETGGGYGYTF. The CDR3 bases are TGCGCCAGCAGCCCAGAGACAGGGGGCGGCTATGGCTACACCTTC. The chain links TRBV5-1 to TRBJ1-2, with 10 positions matching TRBD1. Per germline, CDR1 SGHRS and CDR2 YFSETQ. Trimming at V came to 4 bases and at J to 4 bases, leaving 7 bases not matched to a gene. The length of the CDR3 is 15 residues.

The chain links TRBV21-1 to TRBJ2-5; the DNA was not compared with TRBD1, the D call given in the table. TRBV21-1 corresponds to a pseudogene. The CDR3 length is 15 residues. CDR3 sequence reads: CASSKAFPGKETQYF. The CDR3 nucleotides read TGTGCCAGCAGCAAAGCCTTTCCAGGTAAAGAGACCCAGTACTTC.

This chain connects TRBV30 to TRBJ1-4; 10 bases fit TRBD1. After removal of 5 bases from V and 8 bases from J, the junction contained 14 bases not matched to a gene. The CDR3 extends over 16 amino acids. Germline V gene sequence: CDR1 GTSNPN, CDR2 SVGIG (reference sequence). The CDR3 sequence: CAWALKQGQGLEKLFF. In nucleotides, the CDR3 is TGTGCCTGGGCGCTTAAACAGGGACAGGGGCTGGAAAAACTGTTTTTT.

The chain couples TRBV4-1 to TRBJ2-7; 11 bases agree with TRBD2. The CDR3 is 14 amino acids. The trim removed 1 base at V and 6 bases at J, leaving 2 bases unmatched. The germline gives CDR1 MGHRA, CDR2 YSYEKL. This chain's CDR3 is CASSQGLAGREQYF. The CDR3 bases are TGCGCCAGCAGCCAAGGACTAGCGGGGCGCGAGCAGTACTTC.

The chain links TRBV7-9 to TRBJ1-6; no clear D. Germline CDR1 reads SEHNR; CDR2 reads FQNEAQ (reference sequence). CDR3 length: 17 amino acids. V was cut by 8 bases and J by 5 bases, with 22 bases left in between. The CDR3 sequence is CASGTTPRQWDNSPLHF. CDR3 nucleotide sequence: TGTGCCAGCGGAACAACCCCCAGGCAGTGGGATAATTCACCCCTCCACTTT.

This clone was picked up one time. The chain couples TRBV4-1 to TRBJ1-3; D may be TRBD1 (5 bases). Trimming cost V 0 bases and J 1 base, with 13 bases left between them. The CDR3 runs 17 residues. CDR1 MGHRA and CDR2 YSYEKL come from the germline V gene. CDR3 sequence reads: CASSQDGRGRSGNTIYF. The CDR3 DNA reads TGCGCCAGCAGCCAAGATGGGCGGGGGAGGTCTGGAAACACCATATATTTT.

The rearrangement uses TRBV4-2 and TRBJ2-7; 10 bases map to TRBD1. The V gene's germline CDR1 is LGHNA and CDR2 YNFKEQ. The CDR3 is 18 residues long. Trimming removed 1 base from V and 2 bases from J; junction bases left unmatched: 11. CDR3 region: CASSQGDRGDYETYEQYF. The CDR3 DNA is TGTGCCAGCAGCCAAGGGGACAGGGGAGACTACGAGACCTACGAGCAGTACTTC.

The J gene is TRBJ1-2, the V gene TRBV5-6; 9 nucleotides agree with TRBD1. Looked up from germline, CDR1 is SGHDT and CDR2 is YYEEEE. Losses at the gene ends were 4 bases for V and 4 bases for J; bases not matched to a gene: 5. The length of the CDR3 is 14 residues. The CDR3 here is CASSRTGEAYGYTF. CDR3 DNA sequence: TGTGCCAGCAGCCGGACAGGGGAAGCCTATGGCTACACCTTC.

The genes are TRBV9 and TRBJ2-2; D unclear. Trimming pared 4 bases from V and 2 bases from J, leaving 9 bases between. Germline CDR1 reads SGDLS; CDR2 reads YYNGEE. The CDR3 sequence is 14 residues long. CDR3 sequence (DNA): TGTGCCAGCAGCCCCCTGAGAAACACCGGGGAGCTGTTTTTT. Its translation is CASSPLRNTGELFF. The complete variable domain, with remaining parts taken from reference TRBV9 and TRBJ2-2, reads DSGVTQTPKHLITATGQRVTLRCSPRSGDLSVYWYQQSLDQGLQFLIQYYNGEERAKGNILERFSAQQFPDLHSELNLSSLELGDSALYFCASSPLRNTGELFFGEGSRLTVL.

This chain uses TRBV6-1 with TRBJ2-1; 9 bases are a match to TRBD2. Trimming at V came to 2 bases and at J to 2 bases, leaving 10 bases not matched to a gene. CDR3 length: 18 residues. Looked up from germline, CDR1 is MNHNS and CDR2 is SASEGT. The CDR3 nucleotides read TGTGCCAGCAGTGAAAATAGTTGGGCTAGCGGGACCTACAATGAGCAGTTCTTC. Its translation is CASSENSWASGTYNEQFF.

The V and J genes are TRBV19 and TRBJ2-7; weak D call: TRBD1 (5 bases). Per the germline V gene, CDR1 is LNHDA and CDR2 is SQIVND (reference sequence). Trimming left V 6 bases short and J 2 bases short, with 11 bases between. The CDR3 has 13 residues. The CDR3 protein is CASSTDTTYEQYF. The CDR3, as DNA: TGTGCCAGTAGCACGGACACAACCTACGAGCAGTACTTC.

This chain connects TRBV30 to TRBJ1-1, with TRBD1 identical over 7 bases. The CDR3 is 15 amino acids. In germline, CDR1 is GTSNPN, CDR2 SVGIG (reference sequence). V lost 0 bases to trimming and J lost 3 bases; unmatched junction nucleotides: 7. This chain's CDR3 is CAWSVGGGLHTEAFF. The CDR3 nucleotides read TGTGCCTGGAGTGTTGGAGGGGGCCTCCACACTGAAGCTTTCTTT. The full variable domain, completed using reference TRBV30 and TRBJ1-1, is SQTIHQWPATLVQPVGSPLSLECTVEGTSNPNLYWYRQAAGRGLQLLFYSVGIGQISSEVPQNLSASRPQDRQFILSSKKLLLSDSGFYLCAWSVGGGLHTEAFFGQGTRLTVV.

The genes are TRBV11-2 and TRBJ2-7; possible D gene TRBD1, 6 bases. The CDR3 loop spans 14 amino acids. Germline assignment: CDR1 SGHAT and CDR2 FQNNGV. The V and J ends lost 3 bases and 0 bases respectively, with 9 bases between them. For the CDR3, the DNA is TGTGCCAGCAGCTTTCCGACAGGCTCCTACGAGCAGTACTTC. This encodes CASSFPTGSYEQYF.

The chain joins TRBV19 to TRBJ1-5; D possibly corresponds to TRBD1 (5 bases). V was shortened by 5 bases and J by 0 bases, with 11 bases between the two germline ends. The CDR3 loop spans 15 amino acids. CDR1 LNHDA and CDR2 SQIVND come from the germline V gene (reference sequence). The chain's CDR3 is CASSVTGYSNQPQHF. For the CDR3, the DNA is TGTGCCAGTAGTGTTACAGGATATAGCAATCAGCCCCAGCATTTT.

V gene TRBV10-3 combines with J gene TRBJ1-3; 7 bases are a match to TRBD1. Unmatched junction bases numbered 1, after V lost 9 bases and J lost 2 bases. Germline V lookup: CDR1 ENHRY, CDR2 SYGVKD. CDR3 size: 12 residues. CDR3 nucleotide sequence: TGTGCCATGACAGGGACTGGAAACACCATATATTTT. The encoded protein is CAMTGTGNTIYF.

This CDR3 is CASSPPDSSQFF. The CDR3 DNA reads as TGTGCCAGCAGTCCCCCGGACTCGAGCCAATTTTTT. The V call is TRBV28, the J call TRBJ1-4; D is uncertain. The CDR3 consists of 12 residues. Germline V gives CDR1 MDHEN, CDR2 SYDVKM. The V end lost 5 bases, the J end lost 17 bases, and 18 bases lay between the germline ends.

This chain links TRBV5-1 with TRBJ1-1; 8 bases are shared with TRBD1. The CDR3 runs to 14 residues. Germline-derived CDR1 and CDR2 are SGHRS and YFSETQ. V dropped 4 bases and J dropped 5; count of bases not matched to a gene: 7. For the CDR3, the DNA is TGCGCCAGCAGCCTTGTGGACAGGGAGACTGAAGCTTTCTTT. Translating gives CASSLVDRETEAFF.

The chain carries TRBV11-3 and TRBJ2-3; TRBD1 matches 11 bases. Germline-derived CDR1 and CDR2 are SGHNT and YENEEA. The length of the CDR3 is 20 residues. J gave up 5 bases and V 4 bases, and 20 bases lay outside the gene matches. CDR3: CASSSGQGAGRGGIRDTQYF. Written as DNA, the CDR3 is TGTGCCAGCAGCTCAGGACAGGGGGCCGGACGTGGTGGGATTCGAGATACGCAGTATTTT.